These 2 T cell receptor beta chains came from one sample sequenced in a study of blood T cell repertoires in COVID-19. Measured with immunoSEQ multiplex PCR; TCRdb has only the in-frame clones, and not every one. The sample carries about 140,000 clones, 70% to 90% recorded once. The sample consisted of PBMCs or T cells enriched from blood (not recorded which). The receptors originated from a woman aged 50 to 60 with acute COVID-19.

The J gene is TRBJ2-1, the V gene TRBV2, with TRBD1 identical over 7 bases. Germline values: CDR1 SNHLY, CDR2 FYNNEI. This CDR3 is built from 14 residues. After removal of 7 bases from V and 8 bases from J, the junction contained 11 bases not matched to a gene. The CDR3 DNA reads TGTGCCAGCAACGTCGACAGGGATGGACATGAGCAGTTCTTC. Protein product: CASNVDRDGHEQFF.

The chain has TRBV5-1 and TRBJ2-6, with D possibly matching TRBD1 (7 bases). The germline gives CDR1 SGHRS, CDR2 YFSETQ. The CDR3 sequence is 17 residues long. V was shortened by 6 bases and J by 2 bases, with 18 bases between the two germline ends. CDR3 nucleotide sequence: TGCGCCAGCAAGCCGGAGGGGGCGGTGGCTGGGGCCAACGTCCTGACTTTC. Residues: CASKPEGAVAGANVLTF.